This T cell receptor (beta chain) was profiled in a study of radiation and T cells in renal cell carcinoma. Study outcomes and limitations: Baseline intratumoral clonotype presence is unknown without pretreatment biopsies. In blood, top tumor clones expanded by 2 weeks, shrinking by 4.

Time point in this sample: blood 2 weeks post-SBRT. As for treatment: 15 Gy SBRT to primary tumor, nephrectomy 4 weeks later. Produced via immunoSEQ multiplex PCR; TCRdb's table is partial and in-frame only. Of tens of thousands of clones listed, 75% to 85% are singletons. The germline V and J ends were trimmed by 2 bases and 4 bases, with 9 bases remaining between them. CDR3 size: 13 residues. The germline CDR1 and CDR2 sequences are ENHRY and SYGVKD. Points on this clone: Its antigen is unidentified.

The material sequenced was blood, taken from a patient whose treatment included radiotherapy and nephrectomy. The chain has TRBV10-3 and TRBJ2-7; no firm D call. This receptor was obtained from a woman in her seventies with renal cell carcinoma. The CDR3 region is CAISEGSTYEQYF. The DNA of the CDR3 is TGTGCCATCAGTGAGGGCAGCACTTACGAGCAGTACTTC.